One and the same sample provided the 17 T cell receptor beta chains below, sequenced in a study of T cell responses to AZD1222 COVID-19 vaccine. The table came from immunoSEQ multiplex PCR; TCRdb's copy has only in-frame clones and leaves some out. The sample includes 150,000 to 200,000 clones, around 94% of them seen just once. Sequencing was performed on peripheral blood, taken on day 0 of AZD1222 vaccination. The receptors stem from an adult in good health.

The rearrangement joins TRBV7-2 to TRBJ2-2; 11 bases map to TRBD2. From germline, CDR1 is SGHTA and CDR2 FQGNSA. With 4 bases clipped from V and 7 bases from J, the junction kept 8 bases outside the gene matches. The CDR3 consists of 16 residues. The CDR3 region is CASSYIAGGHGGELFF. The CDR3 nucleotides are TGTGCCAGCAGCTACATAGCGGGAGGGCACGGCGGGGAGCTGTTTTTT. Together with reference TRBV7-2 and TRBJ2-2, the CDR3 gives the full variable domain: GAGVSQSPSNKVTEKGKDVELRCDPISGHTALYWYRQSLGQGLEFLIYFQGNSAPDKSGLPSDRFSAERTGGSVSTLTIQRTQQEDSAVYLCASSYIAGGHGGELFFGEGSRLTVL.

In regard to this clone: This specimen includes other DNA sequences encoding the same CDR3. V is TRBV5-1 and J is TRBJ1-2; no definite D call. The CDR3 is 12 amino acids. With 0 bases removed from V and 6 bases from J, the gap between germline ends came to 6 bases. From germline, CDR1 is SGHRS and CDR2 YFSETQ. CDR3 DNA: TGCGCCAGCAGCTTGGAGGGAAATGGCTACACCTTC. It yields the protein CASSLEGNGYTF.

This chain joins TRBV7-9 and TRBJ1-4, with D tentatively TRBD1 (6 bases). Trimming pared 9 bases from V and 0 bases from J, leaving 17 bases between. Germline V gene data show CDR1 as SEHNR and CDR2 as FQNEAQ (reference sequence). This CDR3 is 16 amino acids long. The CDR3 region is CASSGGGAATNEKLFF. The CDR3 DNA reads as TGTGCCAGTTCCGGAGGGGGAGCGGCAACTAATGAAAAACTGTTTTTT. The variable domain in full, with the rest retrieved from reference TRBV7-9 and TRBJ1-4, is DTGVSQNPRHKITKRGQNVTFRCDPISEHNRLYWYRQTLGQGPEFLTYFQNEAQLEKSRLLSDRFSAERPKGSFSTLEIQRTEQGDSAMYLCASSGGGAATNEKLFFGSGTQLSVL.

This rearrangement joins TRBV2 to TRBJ1-2; perhaps TRBD1 as D (6 bases). CDR3 size: 15 residues. Germline-derived CDR1 and CDR2 are SNHLY and FYNNEI. V gave up 4 bases and J gave up 7 bases, with 19 bases separating them. CDR3 coding DNA: TGTGCCAGCAGTGTAGTAGGTGTACAGGGACGTGGCTACACCTTC. This encodes CASSVVGVQGRGYTF.

Points on this clone: At one end the junction does not follow the germline gene, possibly because of a read error. The chain carries TRBV6-1 and TRBJ2-1, with 8 bases fitting TRBD2. CDR1 MNHNS and CDR2 SASEGT come from the germline V gene. The CDR3 is made up of 12 amino acids. CDR3 DNA: TGTGCCAGCACTGAACCGGGACTAGAAGAGTTCTTC. Translating it yields CASTEPGLEEFF.

The rearrangement joins TRBV19 to TRBJ2-1; D remains unclear. CDR3 length equals 15 residues. The V gene's germline CDR1 is LNHDA and CDR2 SQIVND (reference sequence). Trimming pared 1 base from V and 4 bases from J, leaving 11 bases between. CDR3 sequence (DNA): TGTGCCAGTAGTATAGCGGCCGGCTTATACAATGAGCAGTTCTTC. Translating gives CASSIAAGLYNEQFF.

The chain employs TRBV7-7 and TRBJ2-7; a weak D match, TRBD2 (6 bases). Germline CDR1 is SSHAT and CDR2 is FNYEAQ (reference sequence). The CDR3 extends over 14 amino acids. Trimming took off 2 bases at V and 5 bases at J, with 13 bases between the two ends. CDR3: CASSLNLASDEQYF. In DNA form, the CDR3 reads TGTGCCAGCAGCTTAAATCTTGCTAGCGACGAGCAGTACTTC.

The rearrangement links TRBV5-1 to TRBJ2-1; perhaps TRBD1 as D (5 bases). CDR1 SGHRS and CDR2 YFSETQ come from the germline V gene. Trimming stripped 1 base from V and 8 bases from J, with 7 bases between. The CDR3 length is 12 residues. CDR3 protein: CASSLLRDEQFF. In DNA form, the CDR3 reads TGCGCCAGCAGCTTGCTCAGGGATGAGCAGTTCTTC.

The rearrangement joins TRBV29-1 to TRBJ2-7; D is uncertain. The CDR3 is 11 amino acids. The germline V gene encodes CDR1 SQVTM and CDR2 ANQGSEA. V was cut by 4 bases and J by 3 bases, with 7 bases left in between. CDR3 coding DNA: TGCAGCGTTGGAGGAATCTACGAGCAGTACTTC. The encoded protein is CSVGGIYEQYF.

In DNA form, the CDR3 reads TGTGCCAGCAGCTTTCAGGTCTCCTCCTATGGCTACACCTTC. Translation: CASSFQVSSYGYTF. The chain recombines TRBV5-5 with TRBJ1-2; D is unclear. CDR1 and CDR2 (germline): SGHKS, YYEKEE (reference sequence). The germline V and J ends were trimmed by 2 bases and 4 bases, with 12 bases remaining between them. This CDR3 region has 14 residues.

The gene calls are TRBV27 and TRBJ1-2; D not resolved. Trimming took 3 bases from V and 4 from J, leaving 12 bases between them. The CDR3 has 14 amino acids. Germline-derived CDR1 and CDR2 are MNHEY and SMNVEV (reference sequence). CDR3 region: CASSLNGNLYGYTF. The CDR3 region has the DNA TGTGCCAGCAGTTTGAACGGGAACCTCTATGGCTACACCTTC.

This rearrangement joins TRBV4-1 to TRBJ1-3; D is uncertain. The CDR3 consists of 16 residues. Germline V gene sequence: CDR1 MGHRA, CDR2 YSYEKL. The V and J ends lost 4 bases and 0 bases respectively, with 13 bases between them. CDR3 protein: CASSPPPFISGNTIYF. The CDR3, as DNA: TGCGCCAGCAGCCCCCCTCCATTTATCTCTGGAAACACCATATATTTT.

The chain carries TRBV28 and TRBJ1-1; 9 positions agree with TRBD1. The CDR3 is 16 residues long. V shed 6 bases, J shed 5 bases, and the junction held 13 bases outside the gene matches. The germline gives CDR1 MDHEN, CDR2 SYDVKM. The chain's CDR3 is CASRPNTGGTVTEAFF. CDR3 DNA: TGTGCCAGCAGACCTAACACAGGGGGCACGGTGACTGAAGCTTTCTTT.

The chain is built from TRBV28 and TRBJ2-7, with D possibly matching TRBD1 (5 bases). V lost 8 bases and J 2 bases, leaving 16 bases between the germline ends. Germline V gene data show CDR1 as MDHEN and CDR2 as SYDVKM. This CDR3 spans 14 amino acids. CDR3 in DNA: TGTGCCAGCGTCCGCGACAGCAGTGCCTACGAGCAGTACTTC. Encoded protein: CASVRDSSAYEQYF.

The genes are TRBV4-2 and TRBJ2-2; 8 bases align to TRBD2. CDR3 length: 16 residues. V shed 7 bases and J 5 bases; nucleotides not matched to a gene: 12. CDR1 is LGHNA, CDR2 YNFKEQ, per germline. CDR3 sequence (DNA): TGTGCCAGCACCTCTCCGGGACTAGGAACTACCGGGGAGCTGTTTTTT. Translation gives CASTSPGLGTTGELFF.

The chain recombines TRBV6-2 or TRBV6-3 with TRBJ1-5; no reliable D call. The CDR3 is 13 residues long. The germline V and J ends were trimmed by 2 bases and 4 bases, with 6 bases remaining between them. Germline V gene sequence: CDR1 MNHEY, CDR2 SVGEGT. CDR3 residues: CASSYRGNQPQHF. The CDR3 bases are TGTGCCAGCAGTTACCGAGGAAATCAGCCCCAGCATTTT.

This clone was picked up one time. The chain recombines TRBV6-5 with TRBJ1-5, with D possibly matching TRBD1 (6 bases). Germline V gene sequence: CDR1 MNHEY, CDR2 SVGAGI. This CDR3 spans 13 amino acids. V was shortened by 5 bases and J by 4 bases, with 9 bases between the two germline ends. The DNA of the CDR3 is TGTGCCAGCAGTCCTGGGACAAATCAGCCCCAGCATTTT. Amino acids: CASSPGTNQPQHF.